Listed below are T cell receptor beta chains from one sample, sequenced in a study of blood T cell repertoires in COVID-19. Sequencing was performed with immunoSEQ multiplex PCR; in TCRdb, only in-frame clones are kept and a portion is missing. The sample comprises about 52,000 clones, about nine tenths of which are singletons, and 7% to 9% rests with the top ten. The specimen sequenced was peripheral blood. The receptors here all came from an elderly man with active or convalescent COVID-19. CDR3s include the opening cysteine and the closing phenylalanine or tryptophan. Fields, in order: J gene, clone size, D gene, V gene, CDR3 protein, CDR3 DNA. The D gene is left open where the match is weak. Clone sizes are given selectively: once, few, many, or a class where the clone is expanded.

TRBJ2-3 . . TRBV14 CASSQPPGLITDTQYF TGTGCCAGCAGCCAACCGCCGGGACTTATCACAGATACGCAGTATTTT
TRBJ2-7 . TRBD2 TRBV5-1 CASSGGGSYEQYF TGCGCCAGCAGCGGCGGGGGCTCCTACGAGCAGTACTTC
TRBJ2-5 . . TRBV30 CAWSVKATETQYF TGTGCCTGGAGTGTTAAAGCGACAGAGACCCAGTACTTC
TRBJ1-1 . . TRBV2 CASSERITGREWFF TGTGCCAGCAGTGAACGGATCACAGGGCGCGAATGGTTCTTT
TRBJ1-2 . . TRBV18 CASSPVSGDSTNYGYTF TGTGCCAGCTCACCTGTATCCGGCGACAGTACTAACTATGGCTACACCTTC
TRBJ2-7 . TRBD1 TRBV4-1 CASSPTGGFEQYF TGCGCCAGCAGTCCAACAGGGGGGTTCGAGCAGTACTTC
TRBJ1-1 . . TRBV5-1 CASSLVLRHDTEAFF TGCGCCAGCAGCTTGGTGCTACGACACGACACTGAAGCTTTCTTT
TRBJ1-6 . TRBD1 TRBV3-1/TRBV3-2 CASSPRTGGPLHF TGTGCCAGCAGCCCTCGGACAGGGGGACCCCTCCACTTT
TRBJ1-1 once . TRBV5-5 CASSRVDGQPEAFF TGTGCCAGCAGCAGAGTCGATGGACAGCCTGAAGCTTTCTTT
TRBJ2-7 . TRBD1 TRBV5-5 CASSSRPGQGVYEQYF TGTGCCAGCAGCTCCCGCCCGGGGCAGGGGGTTTACGAGCAGTACTTC
TRBJ2-7 . TRBD1 TRBV20-1 CSASLQGTSYEQYF TGCAGTGCAAGTCTACAGGGGACCTCCTACGAGCAGTACTTC
TRBJ1-2 . . TRBV14 CASSQDWGTSYGYTF TGTGCCAGCAGCCAAGACTGGGGGACTTCTTATGGCTACACCTTC
TRBJ1-3 once . TRBV6-1 CASSERGAGNTIYF TGTGCCAGCAGTGAACGGGGGGCTGGAAACACCATATATTTT
TRBJ2-7 once . TRBV11-2 CASSLAFYEQYF TGTGCCAGCAGCTTAGCTTTCTACGAGCAGTACTTC
TRBJ2-5 . TRBD2 TRBV30 CAWRTSGRAWETQYF TGTGCCTGGAGAACTAGCGGGAGGGCCTGGGAGACCCAGTACTTC
TRBJ2-3 . TRBD1 TRBV5-3 CARSPGQIYTDTQYF TGTGCCAGAAGCCCGGGACAGATATACACAGATACGCAGTATTTT
TRBJ2-1 . TRBD2 TRBV11-3 CASSFISGSYNEQFF TGTGCCAGCAGCTTTATTAGCGGGAGTTACAATGAGCAGTTCTTC
TRBJ2-4 once TRBD2 TRBV5-1 CASSPRLAGGPGHIQYF TGCGCCAGCAGCCCTAGACTAGCGGGAGGGCCAGGGCACATTCAGTACTTC
TRBJ2-5 . . TRBV3-1/TRBV3-2 CASSQDYAEVRETQYF TGTGCCAGCAGCCAAGATTACGCAGAGGTCCGTGAGACCCAGTACTTC
TRBJ2-5 . . TRBV5-6 CASSLPSGQETQYF TGTGCCAGCAGCTTGCCATCCGGGCAAGAGACCCAGTACTTC
TRBJ2-1 . . TRBV19 CASSVGGLSYNEQFF TGTGCCAGTAGTGTCGGCGGGCTGTCCTACAATGAGCAGTTCTTC
TRBJ2-2 . TRBD2 TRBV30 CAWSALAGVLTGELFF TGTGCCTGGAGCGCACTAGCGGGGGTGCTGACCGGGGAGCTGTTTTTT
TRBJ2-5 . TRBD1 TRBV7-2 CASSLVSGGGETQYF TGTGCCAGCAGCTTAGTATCAGGGGGCGGGGAGACCCAGTACTTC
TRBJ2-2 . . TRBV3-1/TRBV3-2 CASSSLGELFF TGTGCCAGCAGCTCACTAGGGGAGCTGTTTTTT
TRBJ2-1 . . TRBV7-2 CASSFPLLIEQFF TGTGCCAGCAGCTTTCCTCTCCTTATTGAGCAGTTCTTC
TRBJ2-2 once TRBD2 TRBV28 CASSPAGGESGELFF TGTGCCAGCAGCCCAGCGGGAGGGGAGTCCGGGGAGCTGTTTTTT
TRBJ2-3 . TRBD2 TRBV5-1 CASSLGLAEGTDTQYF TGCGCCAGCAGCTTGGGTCTAGCGGAGGGCACAGATACGCAGTATTTT
TRBJ2-3 . . TRBV24-1 CATSDWAGSTDTQYF TGTGCCACCAGTGATTGGGCAGGGAGCACAGATACGCAGTATTTT
TRBJ2-5 . TRBD2 TRBV5-6 CASSLGTSGGQETQYF TGTGCCAGCAGCTTGGGGACTAGCGGGGGACAAGAGACCCAGTACTTC
TRBJ1-3 . TRBD1 TRBV7-8 CASSYRGSGNTIYF TGTGCCAGCAGCTACAGGGGTTCTGGAAACACCATATATTTT
TRBJ1-5 . TRBD1 TRBV19 CASSIRRGNQPQHF TGTGCCAGTAGTATTCGCAGGGGGAATCAGCCCCAGCATTTT
TRBJ2-3 . TRBD2 TRBV30 CAIGTSGGSDTQYF TGTGCCATCGGGACTAGCGGGGGGTCAGATACGCAGTATTTT
TRBJ2-1 few . TRBV4-2 CASSQVPESGAHNEQFF TGTGCCAGCAGCCAAGTCCCGGAGAGCGGAGCCCACAATGAGCAGTTCTTC
TRBJ1-3 . . TRBV7-2 CASSLAQTGNTIYF TGTGCCAGCAGCTTAGCGCAGACAGGAAACACCATATATTTT
TRBJ1-1 . . TRBV12-5 CASGFGPMNTEAFF TGTGCTAGTGGTTTTGGGCCTATGAACACTGAAGCTTTCTTT
TRBJ1-1 . TRBD1 TRBV19 CASSIGTGAEAFF TGTGCCAGTAGTATAGGGACAGGGGCTGAAGCTTTCTTT
TRBJ2-3 . . TRBV7-2 CASHPGGSTDTQYF TGTGCCAGCCACCCCGGCGGTAGCACAGATACGCAGTATTTT
TRBJ2-2 . . TRBV5-1 CASSSGTYTGELFF TGCGCCAGCAGCTCCGGTACCTACACCGGGGAGCTGTTTTTT
TRBJ1-1 . . TRBV5-1 CASSLQRGTTEAFF TGCGCCAGCAGCTTGCAAAGGGGCACCACTGAAGCTTTCTTT
TRBJ2-1 . TRBD2 TRBV18 CASSPEYAGVKFF TGTGCCAGCTCACCAGAGTATGCGGGAGTGAAGTTCTTC
TRBJ1-6 few TRBD1 TRBV19 CASTHNRGRRDSPLHF TGTGCCAGTACCCATAACAGGGGACGGAGAGATTCACCCCTCCACTTT
TRBJ1-2 . . TRBV19 CASSIGQLNYGYTF TGTGCCAGTAGTATTGGGCAGCTTAACTATGGCTACACCTTC
TRBJ1-4 once TRBD1 TRBV5-4 CASSSNRGGNEKLFF TGTGCCAGCAGCTCGAACAGGGGGGGTAATGAAAAACTGTTTTTT
TRBJ2-3 . TRBD2 TRBV6-5 CASSSGTSFIDTQYF TGTGCCAGCAGTTCCGGGACTAGCTTTATAGATACGCAGTATTTT
TRBJ2-5 . TRBD2 TRBV7-2 CASAVAGYSGTQYF TGTGCCAGCGCGGTAGCGGGATACTCGGGGACCCAGTACTTC
TRBJ2-5 . . TRBV5-1 CASSFGLGFAGETQYF TGCGCCAGCAGCTTCGGTCTTGGTTTCGCCGGGGAGACCCAGTACTTC
TRBJ2-7 . . TRBV7-9 CASSLDFQAYEQYF TGTGCCAGCAGCTTAGACTTCCAGGCCTACGAGCAGTACTTC
TRBJ1-2 . . TRBV28 CASSSTAGGVSTF TGTGCCAGCAGTTCAACGGCGGGAGGGGTAAGCACCTTC
TRBJ2-1 . TRBD2 TRBV7-2 CASSLAVASGGAVYEQFF TGTGCCAGCAGCTTAGCGGTAGCTAGCGGGGGGGCCGTCTATGAGCAGTTCTTC
TRBJ1-2 . TRBD1 TRBV28 CASSQAAGQGIGYGYTF TGTGCCAGCAGTCAAGCCGCGGGACAGGGAATTGGCTATGGCTACACCTTC
TRBJ1-6 . . TRBV7-9 CASSLNSDSPLHF TGTGCCAGCAGCTTAAATTCTGATTCACCCCTCCACTTT
TRBJ1-5 . . TRBV9 CASSVSGFNQPQHF TGTGCCAGCAGCGTCTCAGGGTTTAATCAGCCCCAGCATTTT
TRBJ1-2 few . TRBV19 CASSSPGQDYYGYTF TGTGCCAGTAGTTCCCCGGGACAAGACTACTATGGCTACACCTTC
TRBJ1-5 . . TRBV6-5 CASTRQGNQPQHF TGTGCCAGCACTCGACAGGGCAATCAGCCCCAGCATTTT
TRBJ2-7 . TRBD1 TRBV19 CASSTNRGTYEQYF TGTGCCAGTAGCACCAACAGGGGGACCTACGAGCAGTACTTC
TRBJ1-5 . . TRBV7-9 CASSLAGSNQPQHF TGTGCCAGCAGCTTAGCCGGGAGCAATCAGCCCCAGCATTTT
TRBJ2-2 . . TRBV27 CASSFGANTGELFF TGTGCCAGCAGTTTCGGGGCGAACACCGGGGAGCTGTTTTTT